These T cell receptor beta chains were read from a single sample in a study of cytomegalovirus exposure and HLA in healthy donors. The method was immunoSEQ multiplex PCR; TCRdb's version includes in-frame clones alone and lacks a portion of them. The sample carries about 140,000 clones, approximately 72% recorded once. The specimen was PBMCs. Source of these receptors: a woman aged 55-70 years in good health and CMV-seronegative. Each CDR3 is given with its conserved first and last residue. Each record gives: V gene, D gene, CDR3 protein. The D gene is left open where the match is weak.

TRBV10-3 NA CAVTVAYNSPLHF
TRBV6-5 NA CASSSSGGHYNEQFF
TRBV5-6 NA CASTPKGRESEQFF
TRBV11-1 TRBD2 CASSLGLAGGHEQFF
TRBV29-1 TRBD1 CSVQNLQGPSNQPQHF
TRBV5-8 TRBD1 CASRRTGSSYEQYF
TRBV25-1 TRBD1 CASNRGGSPLHF
TRBV4-1 TRBD2 CASSQLPAGGNEQFF
TRBV2 NA CASSSGGDTYEQYF
TRBV6-5 TRBD1 CASRQTGSGNTIYF
TRBV19 NA CASSWSDSRQPQHF
TRBV18 TRBD1 CASSPPTGYGYTF
TRBV6-1 TRBD2 CAGRGRGQETQYF
TRBV7-8 NA CASSLVAAGGHNEQFF
TRBV6-5 NA CATGREVPYQETQYF
TRBV4-1 NA CASSQDGADKYVAKNIQYF
TRBV27 TRBD2 CASSSRGWREVTDTQYF
TRBV19 TRBD1 CATSAQTGGLDTQYF
TRBV6-6 NA CASSSPAGELFF
TRBV6-5 NA CASSYFRGEGSPLHF
TRBV5-1 TRBD2 CASSLLAGTNTGELFF
TRBV7-2 TRBD1 CASSSGTGISYYGYTF
TRBV4-3 NA CASSQALRETQYF
TRBV9 NA CASKGGAGDTGELFF
TRBV28 NA CASSFGGFEGQPQHF
TRBV5-4 TRBD2 CASRVAGGAETQYF
TRBV5-1 NA CASSLEGRENSPLHF
TRBV7-9 TRBD2 CASSFPGLADWYF
TRBV5-5 TRBD1 CASSPRQGGGTDTQYF
TRBV7-2 TRBD1 CASSGNGQGYQPQHF
TRBV25-1 NA CASSGSLSETSGANVLTF
TRBV5-1 NA CASSLGNRDTEAFF
TRBV19 NA CASSPTSVSEQYF
TRBV13 TRBD1 CASSSTTGKTYNSPLHF
TRBV9 TRBD2 CASSQSGTSYNEQFF
TRBV5-5 NA CASSLEERLGAQYF
TRBV5-1 NA CASSFLDRPYNEQFF
TRBV21-1 NA CASSKRDRPNSYEQYF
TRBV9 NA CASSSSTADTQYF
TRBV7-9 NA CASSLGGSPETQYF
TRBV7-7 NA CASSDLAGVADTQYF
TRBV29-1 TRBD2 CSVVGLAGTDTQYF
TRBV9 TRBD2 CASSASGRAYEQFF
TRBV2 TRBD2 CASSTGLAGGWADTQYF
TRBV10-3 NA CASRPTQGGRETQYF
TRBV7-9 TRBD1 CASLEVDRGNEQFF
TRBV6-4 NA CASSHARKSSYEQYF
TRBV28 TRBD1 CASSLQGAKSGAFF
TRBV9 TRBD2 CASSVRVLAGLGSTDTQYF
TRBV6-4 TRBD2 CASSLREGPYNEQFF
TRBV2 NA CASRHPANYGYTF
TRBV5-4 TRBD1 CASSSQTGSNTEAFF
TRBV7-8 NA CASSQWQGKGGYTF
TRBV4-3 NA CASSQDLVPSTGELFF
TRBV19 TRBD2 CASSIDQGLAGAGELFF
TRBV6-5 NA CASRRHRVETQYF